This T cell receptor beta chain was retrieved from a study of blood T cell repertoires in COVID-19. Overall study: Some COVID-19 samples were acute and others convalescent; all came from the United States, Italy and Spain. T cells, B-cell-depleted T cells, or PBMCs supplied cDNA or gDNA.

Original processing methods: Amplification from reference gene primers served as the basis for estimated nucleated cell counts. Here immunoSEQ multiplex PCR was the method, and the copy in TCRdb shows in-frame clones only, minus some. That table furnishes V, J and clone size, whereas the DNA furnished D and trimming. The data show some 69,000 clones, nearly 80% seen once. Germline CDR1 and CDR2: MDHEN and SYDVKM. The CDR3 is 14 residues long. Trimming at V came to 6 bases and at J to 3 bases, leaving 8 bases not matched to a gene. The sequence derives from a human donor in a cohort sampled during active COVID-19. The V call is TRBV28, the J call TRBJ2-7, with 7 bases fitting TRBD1. The material sequenced was peripheral blood. The CDR3 DNA reads TGTGCCAGCAGACGACAGGGCTCTCGCTACGAGCAGTACTTC. Translation: CASRRQGSRYEQYF.